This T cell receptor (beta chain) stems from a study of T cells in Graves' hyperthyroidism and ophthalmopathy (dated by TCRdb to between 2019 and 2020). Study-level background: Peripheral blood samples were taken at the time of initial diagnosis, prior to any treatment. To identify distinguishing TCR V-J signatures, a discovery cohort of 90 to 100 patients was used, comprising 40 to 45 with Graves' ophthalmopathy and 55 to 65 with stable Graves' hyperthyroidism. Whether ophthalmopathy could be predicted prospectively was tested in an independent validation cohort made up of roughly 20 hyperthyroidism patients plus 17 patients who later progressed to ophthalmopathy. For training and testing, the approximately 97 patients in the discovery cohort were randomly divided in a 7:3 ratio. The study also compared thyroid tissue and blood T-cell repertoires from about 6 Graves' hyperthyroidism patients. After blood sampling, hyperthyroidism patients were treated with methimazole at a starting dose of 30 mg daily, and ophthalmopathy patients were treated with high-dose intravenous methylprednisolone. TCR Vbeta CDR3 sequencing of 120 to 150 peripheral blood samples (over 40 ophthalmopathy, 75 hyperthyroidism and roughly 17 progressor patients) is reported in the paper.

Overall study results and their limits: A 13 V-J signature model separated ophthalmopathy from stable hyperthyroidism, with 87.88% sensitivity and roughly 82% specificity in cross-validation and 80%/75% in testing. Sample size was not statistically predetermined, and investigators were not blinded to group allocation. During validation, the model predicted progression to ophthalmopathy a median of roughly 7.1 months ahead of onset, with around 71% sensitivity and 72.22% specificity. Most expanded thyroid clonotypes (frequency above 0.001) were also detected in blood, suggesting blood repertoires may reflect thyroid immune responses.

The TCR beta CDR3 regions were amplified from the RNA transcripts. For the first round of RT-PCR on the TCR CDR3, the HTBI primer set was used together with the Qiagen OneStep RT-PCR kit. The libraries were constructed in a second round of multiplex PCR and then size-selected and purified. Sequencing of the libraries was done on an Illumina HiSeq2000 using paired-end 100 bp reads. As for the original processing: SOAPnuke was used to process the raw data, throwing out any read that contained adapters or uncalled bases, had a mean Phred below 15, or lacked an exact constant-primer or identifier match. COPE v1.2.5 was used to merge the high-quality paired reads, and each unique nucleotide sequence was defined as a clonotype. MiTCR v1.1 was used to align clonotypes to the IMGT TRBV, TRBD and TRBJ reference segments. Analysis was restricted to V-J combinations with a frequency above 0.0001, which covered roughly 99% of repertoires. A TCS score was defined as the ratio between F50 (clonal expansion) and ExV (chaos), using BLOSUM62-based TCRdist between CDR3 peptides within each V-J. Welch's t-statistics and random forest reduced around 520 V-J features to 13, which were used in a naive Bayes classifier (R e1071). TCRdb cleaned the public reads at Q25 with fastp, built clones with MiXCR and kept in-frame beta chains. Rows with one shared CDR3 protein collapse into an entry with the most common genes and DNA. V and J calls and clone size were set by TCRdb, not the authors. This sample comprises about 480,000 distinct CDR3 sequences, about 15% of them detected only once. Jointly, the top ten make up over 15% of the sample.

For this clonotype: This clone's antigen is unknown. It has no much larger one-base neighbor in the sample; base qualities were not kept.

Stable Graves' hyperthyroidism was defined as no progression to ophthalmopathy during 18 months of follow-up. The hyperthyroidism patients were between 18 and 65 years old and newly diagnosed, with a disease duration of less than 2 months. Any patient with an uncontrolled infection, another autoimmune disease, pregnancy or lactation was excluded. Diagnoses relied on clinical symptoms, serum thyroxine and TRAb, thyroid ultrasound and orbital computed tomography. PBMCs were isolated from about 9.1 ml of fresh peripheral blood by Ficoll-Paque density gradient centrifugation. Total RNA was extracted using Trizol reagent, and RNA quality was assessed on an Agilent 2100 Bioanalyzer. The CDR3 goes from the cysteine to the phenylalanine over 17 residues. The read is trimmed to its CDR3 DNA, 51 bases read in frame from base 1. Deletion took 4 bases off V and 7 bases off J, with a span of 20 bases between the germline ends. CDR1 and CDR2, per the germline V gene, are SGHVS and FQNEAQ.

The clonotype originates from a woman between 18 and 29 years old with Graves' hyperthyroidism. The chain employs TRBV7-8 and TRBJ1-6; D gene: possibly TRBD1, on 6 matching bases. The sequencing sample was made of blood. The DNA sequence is TGTGCCAGCAGCTCCAGAGCAAACCGGGACACCAATTCACCCCTCCACTTT. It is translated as CASSSRANRDTNSPLHF.